The source of this T cell receptor beta chain is a study of blood T cell repertoires in COVID-19. Study context: The study drew acute and convalescent COVID-19 samples from the United States, Italy and Spain.

Germline V gene lookup returns CDR1 MNHEY and CDR2 SMNVEV (reference sequence). Unmatched junction bases numbered 8, after V lost 4 bases and J lost 8 bases. The length of the CDR3 is 14 residues. Data came from immunoSEQ multiplex PCR; TCRdb stores just in-frame clones and leaves some out. The profile shows about 130,000 clones, roughly 72% of them singletons. The Seattle site enrolled patients during active infection and followed them longitudinally. The sequenced material came from peripheral blood. The sequence derives from an elderly man with COVID-19, enrolled during active disease. This sequence joins TRBV27 and TRBJ1-2; 9 bases line up with TRBD1. In nucleotides, the CDR3 is TGTGCCAGCAGTTCGCTCGGGACAGGGAACGGCTACACCTTC. The encoded protein is CASSSLGTGNGYTF.